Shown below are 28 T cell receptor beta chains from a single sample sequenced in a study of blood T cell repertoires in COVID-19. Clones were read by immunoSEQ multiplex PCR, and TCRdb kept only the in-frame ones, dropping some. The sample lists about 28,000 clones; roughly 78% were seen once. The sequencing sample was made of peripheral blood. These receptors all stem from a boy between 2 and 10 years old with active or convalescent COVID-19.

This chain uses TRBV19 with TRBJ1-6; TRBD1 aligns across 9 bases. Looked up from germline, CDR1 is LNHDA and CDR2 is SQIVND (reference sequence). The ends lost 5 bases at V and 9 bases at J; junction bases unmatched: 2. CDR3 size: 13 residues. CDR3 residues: CASSLGQGSPLHF. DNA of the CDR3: TGTGCCAGTAGTCTGGGACAGGGTTCACCCCTCCACTTT.

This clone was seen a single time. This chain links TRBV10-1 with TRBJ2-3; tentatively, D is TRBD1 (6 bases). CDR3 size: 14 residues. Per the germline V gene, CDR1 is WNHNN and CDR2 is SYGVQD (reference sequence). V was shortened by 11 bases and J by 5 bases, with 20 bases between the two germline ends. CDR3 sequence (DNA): TGCGCCTGCAAAGGGCAGGGGATCGGAGATACGCAGTATTTT. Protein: CACKGQGIGDTQYF.

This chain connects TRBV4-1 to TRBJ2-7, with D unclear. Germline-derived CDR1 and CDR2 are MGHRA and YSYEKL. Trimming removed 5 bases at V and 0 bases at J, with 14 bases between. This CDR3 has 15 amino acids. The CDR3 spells CASSNPGSLSYEQYF. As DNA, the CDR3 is TGCGCCAGCAGCAACCCAGGTTCACTCTCCTACGAGCAGTACTTC.

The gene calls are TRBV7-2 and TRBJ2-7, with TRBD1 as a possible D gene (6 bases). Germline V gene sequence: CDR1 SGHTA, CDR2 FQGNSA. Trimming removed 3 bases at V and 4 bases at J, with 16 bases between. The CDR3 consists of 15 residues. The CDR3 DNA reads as TGTGCCAGCAGCTTCGGAGGACAGAGGGGTTACGAGCAGTACTTC. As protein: CASSFGGQRGYEQYF.

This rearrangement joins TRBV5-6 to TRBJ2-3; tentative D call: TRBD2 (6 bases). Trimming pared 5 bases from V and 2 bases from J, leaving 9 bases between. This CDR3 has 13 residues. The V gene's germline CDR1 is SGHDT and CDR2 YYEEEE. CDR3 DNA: TGTGCCAGCAGGGGCGGGGCCACAGATACGCAGTATTTT. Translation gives CASRGGATDTQYF. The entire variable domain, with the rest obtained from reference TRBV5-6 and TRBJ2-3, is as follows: DAGVTQSPTHLIKTRGQQVTLRCSPKSGHDTVSWYQQALGQGPQFIFQYYEEEERQRGNFPDRFSGHQFPNYSSELNVNALLLGDSALYLCASRGGATDTQYFGPGTRLTVL.

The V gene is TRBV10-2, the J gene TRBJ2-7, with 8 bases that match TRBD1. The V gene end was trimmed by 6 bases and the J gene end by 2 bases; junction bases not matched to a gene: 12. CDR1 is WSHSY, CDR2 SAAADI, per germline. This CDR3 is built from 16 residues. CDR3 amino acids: CASRPSGTGLPYEQYF. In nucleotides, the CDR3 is TGCGCCAGCAGGCCTTCCGGGACAGGCCTTCCCTACGAGCAGTACTTC.

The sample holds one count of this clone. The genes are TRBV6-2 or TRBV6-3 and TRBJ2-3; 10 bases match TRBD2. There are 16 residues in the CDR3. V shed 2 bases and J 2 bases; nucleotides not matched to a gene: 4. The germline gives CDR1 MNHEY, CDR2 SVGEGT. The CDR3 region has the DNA TGTGCCAGCAGTTACGAAGCGGGGGGGGCCACAGATACGCAGTATTTT. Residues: CASSYEAGGATDTQYF.

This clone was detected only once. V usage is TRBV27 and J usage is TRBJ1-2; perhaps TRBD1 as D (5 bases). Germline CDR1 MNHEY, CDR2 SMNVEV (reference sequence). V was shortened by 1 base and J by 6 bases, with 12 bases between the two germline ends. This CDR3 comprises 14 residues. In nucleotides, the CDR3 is TGTGCCAGCAGTTTATTTGGCAGGGAGGATGGCTACACCTTC. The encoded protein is CASSLFGREDGYTF.

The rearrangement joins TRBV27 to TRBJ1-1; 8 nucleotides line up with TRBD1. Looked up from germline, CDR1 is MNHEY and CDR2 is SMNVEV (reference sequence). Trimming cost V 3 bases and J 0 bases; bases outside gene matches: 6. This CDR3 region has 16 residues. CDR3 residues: CASSLATGDMNTEAFF. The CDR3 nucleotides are TGTGCCAGCAGTTTGGCGACAGGGGACATGAACACTGAAGCTTTCTTT.

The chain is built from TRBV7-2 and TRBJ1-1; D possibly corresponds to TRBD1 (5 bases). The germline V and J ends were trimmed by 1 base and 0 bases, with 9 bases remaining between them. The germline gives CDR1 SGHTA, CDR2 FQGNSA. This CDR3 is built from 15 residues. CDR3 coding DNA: TGTGCCAGCAGCTTAGGACAGAGATTGAACACTGAAGCTTTCTTT. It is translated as CASSLGQRLNTEAFF. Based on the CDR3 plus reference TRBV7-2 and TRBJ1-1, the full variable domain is GAGVSQSPSNKVTEKGKDVELRCDPISGHTALYWYRQSLGQGLEFLIYFQGNSAPDKSGLPSDRFSAERTGGSVSTLTIQRTQQEDSAVYLCASSLGQRLNTEAFFGQGTRLTVV.

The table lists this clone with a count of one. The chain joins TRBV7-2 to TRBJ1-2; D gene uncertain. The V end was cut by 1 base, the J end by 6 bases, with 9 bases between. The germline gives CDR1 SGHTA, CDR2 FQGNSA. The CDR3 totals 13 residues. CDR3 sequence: CASSLDGQHGYTF. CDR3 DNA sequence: TGTGCCAGCAGCTTAGATGGGCAGCATGGCTACACCTTC.

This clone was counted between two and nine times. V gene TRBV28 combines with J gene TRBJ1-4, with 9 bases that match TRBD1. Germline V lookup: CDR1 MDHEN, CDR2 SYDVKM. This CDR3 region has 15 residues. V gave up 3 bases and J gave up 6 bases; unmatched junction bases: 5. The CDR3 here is CASSLADRGYEKLFF. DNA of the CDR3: TGTGCCAGCAGTTTGGCGGACAGGGGTTATGAAAAACTGTTTTTT. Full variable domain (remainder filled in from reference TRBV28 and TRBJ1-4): DVKVTQSSRYLVKRTGEKVFLECVQDMDHENMFWYRQDPGLGLRLIYFSYDVKMKEKGDIPEGYSVSREKKERFSLILESASTNQTSMYLCASSLADRGYEKLFFGSGTQLSVL.

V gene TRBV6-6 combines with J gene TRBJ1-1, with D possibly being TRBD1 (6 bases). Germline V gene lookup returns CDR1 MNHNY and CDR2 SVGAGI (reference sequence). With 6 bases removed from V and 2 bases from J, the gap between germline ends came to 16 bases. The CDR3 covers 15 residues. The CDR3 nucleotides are TGTGCCAGCAGCAGTACAACAGGGTCAAACACTGAAGCTTTCTTT. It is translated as CASSSTTGSNTEAFF.

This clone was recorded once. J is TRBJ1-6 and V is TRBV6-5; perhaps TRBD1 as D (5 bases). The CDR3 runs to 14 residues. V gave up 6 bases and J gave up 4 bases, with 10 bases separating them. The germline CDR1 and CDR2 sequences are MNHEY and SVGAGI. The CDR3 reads CASSPGQYNSPLHF. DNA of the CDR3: TGTGCCAGCAGCCCCGGACAATATAATTCACCCCTCCACTTT.

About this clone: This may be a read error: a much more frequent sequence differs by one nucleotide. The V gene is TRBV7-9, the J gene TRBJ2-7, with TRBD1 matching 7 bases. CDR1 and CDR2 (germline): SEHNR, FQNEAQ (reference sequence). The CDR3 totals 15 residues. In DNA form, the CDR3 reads TGTGCCGGCAGCCGGATAGGGACAGAGGTCGGCGAGCAGTACTTC. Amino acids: CAGSRIGTEVGEQYF.

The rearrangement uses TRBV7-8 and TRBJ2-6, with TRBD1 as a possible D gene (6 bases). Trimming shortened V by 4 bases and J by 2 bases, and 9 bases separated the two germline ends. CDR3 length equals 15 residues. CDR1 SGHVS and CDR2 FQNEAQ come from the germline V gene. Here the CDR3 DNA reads TGTGCCAGCAGCTCGTACAGGGCTGGGGCCAACGTCCTGACTTTC. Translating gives CASSSYRAGANVLTF.

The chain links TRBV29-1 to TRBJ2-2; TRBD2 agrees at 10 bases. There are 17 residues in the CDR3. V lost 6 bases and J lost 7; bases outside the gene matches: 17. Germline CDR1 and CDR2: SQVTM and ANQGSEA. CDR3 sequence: CSVGPSTLAGSRGELFF. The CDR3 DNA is TGCAGCGTAGGTCCCTCTACACTAGCGGGAAGTCGCGGGGAGCTGTTTTTT.

The CDR3 reads CASSFLDRPPYNEQFF. The CDR3 DNA sequence: TGTGCCAGCAGTTTCCTGGACAGACCACCCTACAATGAGCAGTTCTTC. V gene TRBV27 combines with J gene TRBJ2-1; the D gene is possibly TRBD1 (6 bases). Germline assignment: CDR1 MNHEY and CDR2 SMNVEV (reference sequence). The CDR3 totals 16 residues. Deletions cut 3 bases from V and 2 bases from J, with 14 bases between.

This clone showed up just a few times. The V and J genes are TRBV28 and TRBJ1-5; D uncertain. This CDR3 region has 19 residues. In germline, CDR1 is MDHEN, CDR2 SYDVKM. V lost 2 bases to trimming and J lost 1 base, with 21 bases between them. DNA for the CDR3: TGTGCCAGCAGTTTACCGTCAGGCTACCATTTAAGGAGCAATCAGCCCCAGCATTTT. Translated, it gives CASSLPSGYHLRSNQPQHF. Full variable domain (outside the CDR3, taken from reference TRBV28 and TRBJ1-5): DVKVTQSSRYLVKRTGEKVFLECVQDMDHENMFWYRQDPGLGLRLIYFSYDVKMKEKGDIPEGYSVSREKKERFSLILESASTNQTSMYLCASSLPSGYHLRSNQPQHFGDGTRLSIL.

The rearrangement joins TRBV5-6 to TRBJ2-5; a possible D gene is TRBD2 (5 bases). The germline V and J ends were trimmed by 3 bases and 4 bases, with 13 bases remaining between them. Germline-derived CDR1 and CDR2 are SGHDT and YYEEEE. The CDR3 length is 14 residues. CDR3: CASSWGLEGETQYF. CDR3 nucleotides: TGTGCCAGCAGCTGGGGATTAGAGGGAGAGACCCAGTACTTC.

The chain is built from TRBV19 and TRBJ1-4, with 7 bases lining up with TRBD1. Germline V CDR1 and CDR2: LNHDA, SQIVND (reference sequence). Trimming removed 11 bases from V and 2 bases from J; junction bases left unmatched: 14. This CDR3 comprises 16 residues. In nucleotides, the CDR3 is TGTGCCTCAAAAACAGGGGTAAATCCGACTAATGAAAAACTGTTTTTT. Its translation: CASKTGVNPTNEKLFF.

The CDR3 loop reads CASSRAGPTVGEFNYGYTF. The CDR3 nucleotides read TGTGCCAGCTCACGGGCGGGACCCACAGTTGGGGAATTTAACTATGGCTACACCTTC. The chain links TRBV18 to TRBJ1-2, with D tentatively TRBD1 (5 bases). In germline, CDR1 is KGHSH, CDR2 LQKENI. V lost 4 bases, J lost 1 base, and 25 bases lay in between. The CDR3 runs to 19 residues.

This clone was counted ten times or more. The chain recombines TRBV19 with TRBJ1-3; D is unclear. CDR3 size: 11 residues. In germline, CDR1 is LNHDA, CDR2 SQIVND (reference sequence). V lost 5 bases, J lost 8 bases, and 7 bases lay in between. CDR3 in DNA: TGTGCCAGTAGTGCAGGATACACCATATATTTT. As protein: CASSAGYTIYF.

The CDR3 region is CASSYARGLGNYGYTF. DNA of the CDR3: TGTGCCAGCAGTTACGCAAGGGGATTGGGTAACTATGGCTACACCTTC. This chain connects TRBV6-5 to TRBJ1-2, with TRBD1 as a possible D gene (5 bases). Germline V lookup: CDR1 MNHEY, CDR2 SVGAGI. Deletions cut 2 bases from V and 1 base from J, with 14 bases between. This CDR3 spans 16 amino acids.

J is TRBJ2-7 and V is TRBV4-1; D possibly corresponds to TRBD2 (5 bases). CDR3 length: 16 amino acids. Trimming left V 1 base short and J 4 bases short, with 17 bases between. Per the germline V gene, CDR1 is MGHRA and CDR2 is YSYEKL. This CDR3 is CASSQAEALRTYEQYF. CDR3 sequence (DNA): TGCGCCAGCAGCCAAGCGGAGGCCCTCCGTACGTACGAGCAGTACTTC.

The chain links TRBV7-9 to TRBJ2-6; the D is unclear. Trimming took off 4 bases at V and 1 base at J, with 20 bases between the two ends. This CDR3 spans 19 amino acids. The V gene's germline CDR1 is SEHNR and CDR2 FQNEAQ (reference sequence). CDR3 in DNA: TGTGCCAGCAGCTCCGCTGCAAGTCTACGTCTTTCTGGGGCCAACGTCCTGACTTTC. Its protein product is CASSSAASLRLSGANVLTF.

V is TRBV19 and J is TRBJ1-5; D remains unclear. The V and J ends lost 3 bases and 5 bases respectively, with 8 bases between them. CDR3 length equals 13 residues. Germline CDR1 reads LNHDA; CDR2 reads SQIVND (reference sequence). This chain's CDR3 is CASSMSRDQPQHF. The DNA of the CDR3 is TGTGCCAGTAGTATGTCTCGAGATCAGCCCCAGCATTTT.

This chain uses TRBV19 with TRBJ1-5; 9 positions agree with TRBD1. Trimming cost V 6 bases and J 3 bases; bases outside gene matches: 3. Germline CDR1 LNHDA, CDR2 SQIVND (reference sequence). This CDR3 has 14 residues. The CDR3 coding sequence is TGTGCCAGTAGGGGACAGGGAGACAATCAGCCCCAGCATTTT. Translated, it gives CASRGQGDNQPQHF.